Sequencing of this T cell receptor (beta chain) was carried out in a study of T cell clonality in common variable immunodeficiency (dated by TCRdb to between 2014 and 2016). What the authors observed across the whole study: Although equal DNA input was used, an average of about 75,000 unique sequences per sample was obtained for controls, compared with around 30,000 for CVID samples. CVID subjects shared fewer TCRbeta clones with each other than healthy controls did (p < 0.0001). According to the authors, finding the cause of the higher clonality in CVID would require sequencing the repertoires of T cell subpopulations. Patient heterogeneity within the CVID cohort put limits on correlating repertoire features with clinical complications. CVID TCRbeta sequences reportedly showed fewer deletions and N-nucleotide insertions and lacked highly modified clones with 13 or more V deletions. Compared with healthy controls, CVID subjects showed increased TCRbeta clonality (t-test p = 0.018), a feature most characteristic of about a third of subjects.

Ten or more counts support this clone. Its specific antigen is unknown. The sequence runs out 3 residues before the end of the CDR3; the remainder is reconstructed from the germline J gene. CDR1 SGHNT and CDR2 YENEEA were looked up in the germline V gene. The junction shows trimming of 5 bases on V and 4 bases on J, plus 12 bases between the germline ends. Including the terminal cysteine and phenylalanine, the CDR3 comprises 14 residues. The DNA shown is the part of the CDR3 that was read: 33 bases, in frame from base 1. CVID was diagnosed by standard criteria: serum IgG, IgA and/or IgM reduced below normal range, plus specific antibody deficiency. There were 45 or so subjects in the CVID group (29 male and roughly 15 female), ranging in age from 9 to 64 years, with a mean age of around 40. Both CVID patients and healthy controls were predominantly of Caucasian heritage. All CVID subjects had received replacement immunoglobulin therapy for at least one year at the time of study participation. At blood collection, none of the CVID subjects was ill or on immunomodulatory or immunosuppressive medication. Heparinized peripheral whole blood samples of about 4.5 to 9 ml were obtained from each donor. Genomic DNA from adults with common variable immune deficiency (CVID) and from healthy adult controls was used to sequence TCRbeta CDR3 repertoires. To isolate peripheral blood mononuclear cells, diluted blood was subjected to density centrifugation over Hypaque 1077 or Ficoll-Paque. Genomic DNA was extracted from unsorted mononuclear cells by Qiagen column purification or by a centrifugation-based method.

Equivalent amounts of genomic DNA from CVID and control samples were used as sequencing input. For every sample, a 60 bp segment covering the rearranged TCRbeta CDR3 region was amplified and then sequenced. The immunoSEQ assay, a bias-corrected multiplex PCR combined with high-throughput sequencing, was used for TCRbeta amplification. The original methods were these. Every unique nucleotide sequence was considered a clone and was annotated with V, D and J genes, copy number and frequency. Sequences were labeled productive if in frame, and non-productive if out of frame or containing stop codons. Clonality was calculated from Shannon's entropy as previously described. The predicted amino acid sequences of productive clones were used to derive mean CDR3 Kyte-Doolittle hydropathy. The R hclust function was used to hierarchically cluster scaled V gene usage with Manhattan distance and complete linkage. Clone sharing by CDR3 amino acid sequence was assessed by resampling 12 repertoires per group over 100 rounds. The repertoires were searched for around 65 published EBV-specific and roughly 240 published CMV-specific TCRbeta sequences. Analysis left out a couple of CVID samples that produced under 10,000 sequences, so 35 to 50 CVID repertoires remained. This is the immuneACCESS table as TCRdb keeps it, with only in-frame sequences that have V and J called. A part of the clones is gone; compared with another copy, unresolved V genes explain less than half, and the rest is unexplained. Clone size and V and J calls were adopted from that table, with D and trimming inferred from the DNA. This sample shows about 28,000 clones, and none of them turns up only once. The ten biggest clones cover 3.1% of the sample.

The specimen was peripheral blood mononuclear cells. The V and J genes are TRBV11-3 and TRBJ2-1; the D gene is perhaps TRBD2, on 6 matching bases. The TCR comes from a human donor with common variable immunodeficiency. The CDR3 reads CASSGGETYNEQFF. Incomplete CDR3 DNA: TGTGCCAGCAGCGGCGGGGAAACATACAATGAG.